This T cell receptor beta chain was retrieved from a study of T cell changes during pregnancy in multiple sclerosis. This CDR3 is 13 amino acids long. Per germline, CDR1 MDHEN and CDR2 SYDVKM. The V gene lost 8 bases and the J gene lost 7 bases, with 15 bases spanning the gap. Sequenced by immunoSEQ multiplex PCR; TCRdb stores in-frame clones only, minus some. In the table there are tens of thousands of clones, roughly 92% of which are singletons. The chain employs TRBV28 and TRBJ1-5; possibly TRBD1 for D (5 bases). Sequencing was performed on peripheral blood, taken in the second trimester of pregnancy. This receptor was obtained from a female donor with multiple sclerosis, enrolled in a pregnancy study. CDR3 DNA: TGTGCCAGCTCGGCCGGGGGGGTGCAGCCCCAGCATTTT. This sequence encodes CASSAGGVQPQHF. The entire variable domain, with the rest obtained from reference TRBV28 and TRBJ1-5, is as follows: DVKVTQSSRYLVKRTGEKVFLECVQDMDHENMFWYRQDPGLGLRLIYFSYDVKMKEKGDIPEGYSVSREKKERFSLILESASTNQTSMYLCASSAGGVQPQHFGDGTRLSIL.